Listed here is a single T cell receptor (beta chain). This record comes from a study of tumor and adjacent non-tumor tissue in lung cancer. Three rounds of nested PCR, following a modified ARM-PCR protocol, produced the TCRbeta library. MiXCR, applied by TCRdb to the multiplex PCR reads, yields one record per CDR3 protein. The sample has over 100,000 distinct CDR3 sequences; about 61% are singletons. No cell sorting was done before RNA was extracted from the tissue. Distant lung tissue was collected more than 3 cm away from the tumor edge. Specimen: distant non-tumor lung tissue. The sequence came from a man aged 60-69 years with non-small cell lung cancer.

The CDR3 reads CASSFRGAGRPQHF. The CDR3 DNA reads as TGTGCCAGCAGTTTCAGGGGCGCGGGAAGACCCCAGCATTTT. The rearrangement links TRBV28 to TRBJ1-5, with D perhaps matching TRBD1 (6 bases). This CDR3 contains 14 residues. Trimming removed 3 bases at V and 10 bases at J, with 16 bases between. Germline V gene sequence: CDR1 MDHEN, CDR2 SYDVKM.